A single sample is the source of the 27 T cell receptor beta chains below, sequenced in a study of OX40 agonist ivuxolimab in advanced cancers. Clones were sequenced by immunoSEQ multiplex PCR, and TCRdb holds only the in-frame ones, with some missing. Of approximately 82,000 clones in the sample, approximately 89% were seen once. The specimen comprised CD4+ or CD8+ T cells sorted from blood, sampled in a trial of the OX40 agonist ivuxolimab. These receptor sequences come from an adult with an advanced solid tumor such as melanoma, head and neck, liver or kidney cancer.

The CDR3 reads CASGDLAGRDTQYF. The CDR3 DNA follows: TGTGCCAGCGGGGATCTAGCGGGACGCGATACGCAGTATTTT. The chain recombines TRBV19 with TRBJ2-3, with 9 positions matching TRBD2. Trimming removed 9 bases from V and 6 bases from J; junction bases left unmatched: 10. The CDR3 length is 14 residues. Germline V CDR1 and CDR2: LNHDA, SQIVND (reference sequence).

V usage is TRBV15 and J usage is TRBJ2-7, with 8 nucleotides matching TRBD1. Germline V gene lookup returns CDR1 LNHNV and CDR2 YYDKDF (reference sequence). This CDR3 contains 14 residues. The V and J ends lost 0 bases and 4 bases, in that order; junction bases with no gene match: 2. This CDR3 is CATSRDRGRYEQYF. The CDR3 DNA follows: TGTGCCACCAGCAGAGACAGGGGGCGGTACGAGCAGTACTTC.

This clone was recorded a few times. This CDR3 is CASSAQRAGYTF. The CDR3 nucleotides read TGTGCCAGCAGTGCCCAGAGAGCTGGCTACACCTTC. The chain is built from TRBV2 and TRBJ1-2; D gene uncertain. Per germline, CDR1 SNHLY and CDR2 FYNNEI. Trimming pared 4 bases from V and 7 bases from J, leaving 10 bases between. This CDR3 has 12 residues.

J is TRBJ1-3 and V is TRBV6-6, with D possibly TRBD1 on 6 matching bases. Germline CDR1 reads MNHNY; CDR2 reads SVGAGI (reference sequence). The CDR3 extends over 16 amino acids. Trimming removed 2 bases from V and 0 bases from J, with 11 bases in between. This CDR3 is CASSYPGQSSGNTIYF. CDR3 bases: TGTGCCAGCAGTTACCCTGGACAGTCCTCTGGAAACACCATATATTTT.

The V call is TRBV28, the J call TRBJ2-3; TRBD2 aligns across 8 bases. Trimming cost V 6 bases and J 2 bases; bases outside gene matches: 13. Germline values: CDR1 MDHEN, CDR2 SYDVKM. CDR3 length: 17 amino acids. The CDR3, as DNA: TGTGCCAGCAGCCCTCGCCAGGTGCGGGGGGTCACAGATACGCAGTATTTT. This sequence encodes CASSPRQVRGVTDTQYF.

On this clone itself: The same CDR3 also results from other DNA sequences found in this sample. The chain recombines TRBV5-6 with TRBJ1-2; D unresolved. CDR1 and CDR2 (germline): SGHDT, YYEEEE. The CDR3 runs 12 residues. V was trimmed by 2 bases and J by 3 bases, leaving 5 bases between them. The CDR3 DNA reads TGTGCCAGCAGCTTAAGGGACTATGGCTACACCTTC. This encodes CASSLRDYGYTF.

J is TRBJ1-3 and V is TRBV29-1, with D uncertain. Trimming pared 7 bases from V and 0 bases from J, leaving 13 bases between. Germline assignment: CDR1 SQVTM and CDR2 ANQGSEA. The CDR3 spans 14 residues. Here the CDR3 reads CSAMTRRSGNTIYF. CDR3 bases: TGCAGCGCTATGACCCGACGCTCTGGAAACACCATATATTTT.

DNA for the CDR3: TGTGCCAGCAGCGCCTCGAGGGCCACTGAAGCTTTCTTT. It yields the protein CASSASRATEAFF. V gene TRBV7-2 combines with J gene TRBJ1-1, with D hard to call. Trimming stripped 5 bases from V and 4 bases from J, with 11 bases between. The CDR3 runs to 13 residues. Germline V lookup: CDR1 SGHTA, CDR2 FQGNSA.

The chain recombines TRBV4-2 with TRBJ1-2; the D is unclear. V shed 3 bases and J shed 7 bases, with 15 bases lying between them. Germline V CDR1 and CDR2: LGHNA, YNFKEQ. The CDR3 spans 14 residues. The chain's CDR3 is CASSQADLSGGYTF. CDR3 nucleotide sequence: TGTGCCAGCAGCCAGGCAGACCTTAGTGGTGGCTACACCTTC.

This clone is a singleton in its sample. The chain couples TRBV5-1 to TRBJ2-7, with 9 bases fitting TRBD1. The germline V gene has CDR1 SGHRS and CDR2 YFSETQ. Trimming cost V 0 bases and J 6 bases; bases outside gene matches: 4. The CDR3 runs 14 residues. The CDR3, as DNA: TGCGCCAGCAGCTTGGCGGGACAGGGTGGCGAGCAGTACTTC. It translates to CASSLAGQGGEQYF. The full variable domain, completed using reference TRBV5-1 and TRBJ2-7, is KAGVTQTPRYLIKTRGQQVTLSCSPISGHRSVSWYQQTPGQGLQFLFEYFSETQRNKGNFPGRFSGRQFSNSRSEMNVSTLELGDSALYLCASSLAGQGGEQYFGPGTRLTVT.

CDR3 protein: CASSSDPNWLLHF. CDR3 sequence (DNA): TGTGCCAGCAGTTCGGACCCAAACTGGCTCCTCCACTTT. The V gene is TRBV28, the J gene TRBJ1-6; D is ambiguous. Trimming cost V 4 bases and J 15 bases, with 16 bases left between them. In germline, CDR1 is MDHEN, CDR2 SYDVKM. The CDR3 is 13 amino acids.

The gene calls are TRBV10-3 and TRBJ1-2; 10 bases agree with TRBD1. With 4 bases clipped from V and 4 bases from J, the junction kept 6 bases outside the gene matches. Germline assignment: CDR1 ENHRY and CDR2 SYGVKD. The CDR3 is 15 amino acids. The DNA of the CDR3 is TGTGCCATCAGTGGGACAGGGGGAGTTGCCTATGGCTACACCTTC. It is translated as CAISGTGGVAYGYTF.

The genes are TRBV7-2 and TRBJ2-7; 9 bases agree with TRBD1. The CDR3 has 14 residues. V gave up 3 bases and J gave up 5 bases; unmatched junction bases: 5. Per the germline V gene, CDR1 is SGHTA and CDR2 is FQGNSA. The CDR3 region is CASSFRDRENEQYF. Written as DNA, the CDR3 is TGTGCCAGCAGCTTCCGGGACAGGGAGAACGAGCAGTACTTC.

The chain combines TRBV28 with TRBJ1-6; no reliable D call. The CDR3 loop spans 13 amino acids. Germline V lookup: CDR1 MDHEN, CDR2 SYDVKM. With 5 bases removed from V and 10 bases from J, the gap between germline ends came to 12 bases. This CDR3 reads CASSLHSGSPLHF. The CDR3 DNA reads TGTGCCAGCAGTCTTCATAGCGGCTCACCCCTCCACTTT.

This clone appeared once. One end of the junction fails to match germline, which may point to a read error. The chain carries TRBV18 and TRBJ2-6; 8 nucleotides agree with TRBD1. CDR3 length equals 13 residues. Germline-derived CDR1 and CDR2 are KGHSH and LQKENI. In DNA form, the CDR3 reads TGCGGGACAGGTGACTCTGGGGCCAACGTCCTGACTTTC. Translated: CGTGDSGANVLTF.

A single count supports this clone. The rearrangement uses TRBV7-3 and TRBJ2-2, with D tentatively TRBD2 (5 bases). Germline V gives CDR1 SGHTA, CDR2 FQGTGA. This CDR3 comprises 16 residues. V shed 5 bases and J shed 0 bases, with 13 bases lying between them. The chain's CDR3 is CASSPARGTNTGELFF. The CDR3 nucleotides are TGTGCCAGCAGCCCTGCCCGAGGGACGAACACCGGGGAGCTGTTTTTT.

This chain links TRBV5-5 with TRBJ2-5, with unresolved D. The CDR3 contains 15 residues. CDR1 is SGHKS and CDR2 is YYEKEE in the germline V gene (reference sequence). V shed 0 bases and J shed 2 bases, with 11 bases lying between them. DNA of the CDR3: TGTGCCAGCAGCTTGGGTCCGTGGAAGCAAGAGACCCAGTACTTC. The encoded protein is CASSLGPWKQETQYF.

This chain links TRBV5-1 with TRBJ1-2; D might be TRBD1 (5 bases). The CDR3 has 14 amino acids. Trimming left V 0 bases short and J 7 bases short, with 13 bases between. Germline V gene lookup returns CDR1 SGHRS and CDR2 YFSETQ. The CDR3 protein is CASSLAGQGSGYTF. CDR3 in DNA: TGCGCCAGCAGCTTGGCTGGGCAGGGAAGTGGCTACACCTTC.

This clone showed up just once. This chain links TRBV28 with TRBJ1-5, with D perhaps matching TRBD1 (6 bases). Trimming took off 5 bases at V and 5 bases at J, with 19 bases between the two ends. Germline V lookup: CDR1 MDHEN, CDR2 SYDVKM. CDR3 length: 16 residues. CDR3 protein: CASSRRQGQTDQPQHF. Here the CDR3 DNA reads TGTGCCAGCAGTCGCCGACAAGGACAGACGGATCAGCCCCAGCATTTT.

The CDR3 DNA sequence: TGCGCCAGCAGCCAGTCAGGGGGGGTCCCAGTCCTGACTTTC. This sequence encodes CASSQSGGVPVLTF. The chain combines TRBV4-3 with TRBJ2-6; D could derive from TRBD1 or TRBD2 (7 bases each). This CDR3 spans 14 amino acids. Germline assignment: CDR1 LGHNA and CDR2 YSLEER. V gave up 3 bases and J gave up 13 bases, with 16 bases separating them.

This sequence joins TRBV11-3 and TRBJ1-1; D may be TRBD1 (5 bases). V was cut by 5 bases and J by 0 bases, with 19 bases left in between. Germline values: CDR1 SGHNT, CDR2 YENEEA. The CDR3 runs 17 residues. In DNA, the CDR3 is TGTGCCAGCAGCAAACAAGGAGTCCGGGGGGTGAACACTGAAGCTTTCTTT. It specifies CASSKQGVRGVNTEAFF.

This chain connects TRBV10-3 to TRBJ2-7, with 8 bases aligning to TRBD1. This CDR3 spans 12 amino acids. V was pared by 2 bases and J by 6 bases, with 0 bases of the junction left unmatched. CDR1 ENHRY and CDR2 SYGVKD come from the germline V gene. The CDR3, as DNA: TGTGCCATCAGTGAGGACAGGGGCGAGCAGTACTTC. Translated, it gives CAISEDRGEQYF.

The chain uses TRBV6-6 and TRBJ1-5; the D is unclear. Germline CDR1 is MNHNY and CDR2 is SVGAGI (reference sequence). The CDR3 has 13 residues. V lost 7 bases and J 3 bases, leaving 10 bases between the germline ends. The CDR3 sequence: CASIREINQPQHF. As DNA, the CDR3 is TGTGCCAGCATTCGGGAGATCAATCAGCCCCAGCATTTT.

This clone was counted once. The chain carries TRBV9 and TRBJ2-1; D may be TRBD1 (6 bases). V lost 3 bases and J lost 0, with 13 bases in between. CDR3 length: 16 amino acids. In germline, CDR1 is SGDLS, CDR2 YYNGEE. This CDR3 reads CASSGTPRGSYNEQFF. The CDR3 DNA sequence: TGTGCCAGCAGCGGAACTCCCAGGGGCTCCTACAATGAGCAGTTCTTC.

The rearrangement joins TRBV7-2 to TRBJ1-2; TRBD1 agrees at 9 bases. CDR1 and CDR2 from the germline V gene are SGHTA and FQGNSA. The CDR3 has 13 amino acids. In DNA, the CDR3 is TGTGCAGGGGCCCGGGACAGGGTTATTGGCTACACCTTC. It specifies CAGARDRVIGYTF.

This clone occurred once. The J gene is TRBJ1-4, the V gene TRBV5-6; D might be TRBD1 (5 bases). V dropped 1 base and J dropped 8 bases, with 12 bases sitting between them. Germline V gives CDR1 SGHDT, CDR2 YYEEEE. The CDR3 loop spans 14 amino acids. This chain's CDR3 is CASSLSGPTEKLFF. CDR3 nucleotide sequence: TGTGCCAGCAGCTTGTCAGGGCCTACAGAAAAACTGTTTTTT.

The chain couples TRBV28 to TRBJ1-2; the D is unclear. The CDR3 has 11 residues. Germline CDR1 MDHEN, CDR2 SYDVKM. V lost 3 bases, J lost 6 bases, and 5 bases lay in between. CDR3 nucleotides: TGTGCCAGCAGTTTTTTGGATGGCTACACCTTC. Translated, it gives CASSFLDGYTF.